Presented here are 32 T cell receptor beta chains from one specimen sequenced in a study of T cells after yellow fever vaccination. TCRdb itself ran the 5' RACE reads through MiXCR, one entry per CDR3 protein. Altogether 150,000 or so distinct CDR3 sequences are present, roughly a tenth being singletons, with the ten largest covering roughly 33%. Source: CD8+ T cells sorted from PBMCs, taken 45 days after the yellow fever booster vaccination. These receptor sequences come from a man aged 18 to 29 who received the YFV17D yellow fever vaccine.

Ten or more counts support this clonotype. The V call is TRBV7-2, the J call TRBJ2-3; 8 positions match TRBD2. V lost 2 bases and J lost 6; bases outside the gene matches: 10. Germline V gives CDR1 SGHTA, CDR2 FQGNSA. The CDR3 loop spans 16 amino acids. The CDR3 coding sequence is TGTGCCAGCAGCTTACCCAGGTCGGGGGGGGCGGATACGCAGTATTTT. Its protein product is CASSLPRSGGADTQYF. The full variable domain, its missing parts supplied by reference TRBV7-2 and TRBJ2-3, is GAGVSQSPSNKVTEKGKDVELRCDPISGHTALYWYRQSLGQGLEFLIYFQGNSAPDKSGLPSDRFSAERTGGSVSTLTIQRTQQEDSAVYLCASSLPRSGGADTQYFGPGTRLTVL.

This clonotype has only a few counts. V usage is TRBV7-8 and J usage is TRBJ1-4, with D unclear. The length of the CDR3 is 15 residues. The V and J ends lost 5 bases and 4 bases respectively, with 14 bases between them. In germline, CDR1 is SGHVS, CDR2 FQNEAQ. The CDR3, as DNA: TGTGCCAGCAGCGCGTCGCGGGCAGTTAATGAAAAACTGTTTTTT. Translated: CASSASRAVNEKLFF.

In its sample, this clonotype was seen a few times. This chain uses TRBV7-9 with TRBJ2-3; 7 nucleotides align to TRBD1. The germline gives CDR1 SEHNR, CDR2 FQNEAQ (reference sequence). The trim removed 8 bases at V and 2 bases at J, leaving 7 bases unmatched. The CDR3 contains 14 residues. The CDR3 bases are TGTGCCAGCGGAAGACAGGGCATCACAGATACGCAGTATTTT. Protein: CASGRQGITDTQYF.

This rearrangement joins TRBV16 to TRBJ2-7, with TRBD2 as a possible D gene (7 bases). Germline assignment: CDR1 KGHSY and CDR2 FQNENV. V lost 6 bases to trimming and J lost 2 bases, with 17 bases between them. CDR3 length: 15 amino acids. The CDR3 loop is CASSFRGGAPYEQYF. The CDR3 DNA is TGTGCCAGCAGTTTCAGGGGAGGGGCCCCCTACGAGCAGTACTTC.

This chain uses TRBV2 with TRBJ1-5, with D tentatively TRBD1 (5 bases). V was shortened by 8 bases and J by 1 base, with 15 bases between the two germline ends. The CDR3 covers 15 residues. The germline V gene encodes CDR1 SNHLY and CDR2 FYNNEI. The CDR3 loop reads CASGGVRDSNQPQHF. The CDR3 bases are TGTGCCAGCGGGGGGGTGAGGGACAGCAATCAGCCCCAGCATTTT.

The chain employs TRBV20-1 and TRBJ1-6; no clear D gene. Germline assignment: CDR1 DFQATT and CDR2 SNEGSKA (reference sequence). CDR3 length: 16 amino acids. V dropped 1 base and J dropped 10 bases, with 20 bases sitting between them. The CDR3 is CSARAVRGGIGSPLHF. The CDR3 DNA is TGCAGTGCTAGAGCCGTGCGGGGAGGGATCGGATCACCCCTCCACTTT.

The CDR3 sequence: CASRTQQGANEQFF. Written as DNA, the CDR3 is TGTGCCAGCAGGACCCAACAGGGGGCAAATGAGCAGTTCTTC. This chain joins TRBV11-2 and TRBJ2-1; 9 nucleotides agree with TRBD1. The CDR3 length is 14 residues. V lost 6 bases to trimming and J lost 7 bases; unmatched junction nucleotides: 7. The V gene's germline CDR1 is SGHAT and CDR2 FQNNGV.

The rearrangement uses TRBV7-9 and TRBJ2-2; D remains ambiguous. Between the trimmed V and J ends, which lost 2 bases and 6 bases, there was a span of 13 bases. The CDR3 extends over 15 amino acids. Germline V gene lookup returns CDR1 SEHNR and CDR2 FQNEAQ (reference sequence). The CDR3 loop reads CASSLPLGVPGELFF. The CDR3 DNA is TGTGCCAGCAGCTTACCCTTAGGCGTGCCCGGGGAGCTGTTTTTT.

This clonotype was counted between two and nine times. The V gene is TRBV6-5, the J gene TRBJ2-2; no firm D call. CDR3 length: 14 amino acids. From germline, CDR1 is MNHEY and CDR2 SVGAGI. V was pared by 3 bases and J by 1 base, with 6 bases between. The CDR3 sequence: CASSYGLNTGELFF. CDR3 nucleotides: TGTGCCAGCAGTTATGGTTTGAACACCGGGGAGCTGTTTTTT.

This clonotype has a count of ten or more. The genes are TRBV6-2 or TRBV6-3 and TRBJ2-1; TRBD2 aligns across 10 bases. Germline V gene sequence: CDR1 MNHEY, CDR2 SVGEGT. The CDR3 is 13 amino acids. V lost 2 bases to trimming and J lost 13 bases; unmatched junction nucleotides: 5. The CDR3 is CASSYTLAGEQFF. DNA of the CDR3: TGTGCCAGCAGTTACACCCTAGCGGGGGAACAGTTCTTC.

This clonotype has only a few counts. The chain recombines TRBV28 with TRBJ2-7, with D tentatively TRBD1 (6 bases). This CDR3 has 13 residues. With 6 bases removed from V and 5 bases from J, the gap between germline ends came to 14 bases. CDR1 and CDR2 from the germline V gene are MDHEN and SYDVKM. The CDR3 here is CASSPTGLHEQYV. The CDR3 DNA follows: TGTGCCAGCAGCCCAACAGGGTTGCACGAGCAGTACGTC.

This clonotype has more than one count but fewer than ten. The CDR3: CASSFHRSPGELFF. The DNA of the CDR3 is TGTGCCAGCAGTTTCCACAGGTCACCCGGGGAGCTGTTTTTT. This chain connects TRBV6-2 or TRBV6-3 to TRBJ2-2, with D possibly matching TRBD1 (5 bases). Trimming removed 4 bases at V and 6 bases at J, with 12 bases between. The CDR3 spans 14 residues. Per the germline V gene, CDR1 is MNHEY and CDR2 is SVGEGT.

A few counts support this clonotype. The rearrangement joins TRBV7-9 to TRBJ2-1; 9 bases fit TRBD1. Per the germline V gene, CDR1 is SEHNR and CDR2 is FQNEAQ (reference sequence). This CDR3 is built from 14 residues. Trimming cost V 3 bases and J 8 bases; bases outside gene matches: 5. As DNA, the CDR3 is TGTGCCAGCAGCTTGACAGGGGGGGGTGATGAGCAGTTCTTC. Its translation: CASSLTGGGDEQFF.

The genes are TRBV6-2 or TRBV6-3 and TRBJ2-1, with TRBD1 as a possible D gene (5 bases). V gave up 7 bases and J gave up 4 bases, with 14 bases separating them. Germline V gene lookup returns CDR1 MNHEY and CDR2 SVGEGT. The length of the CDR3 is 14 residues. The DNA for the CDR3 is TGTGCCAGCAACCAGGGTTCCCAATACAATGAGCAGTTCTTC. This codes for CASNQGSQYNEQFF.

This clonotype occurred a few times. The genes are TRBV7-8 and TRBJ2-5; TRBD1 matches 8 bases. CDR1 and CDR2 (germline): SGHVS, FQNEAQ. The CDR3 length is 16 residues. Losses at the gene ends were 5 bases for V and 0 bases for J; bases not matched to a gene: 8. The CDR3 DNA follows: TGTGCCAGCAGCCGTACGGGACAGGCGTACCAAGAGACCCAGTACTTC. This translates into CASSRTGQAYQETQYF.

The chain has TRBV5-1 and TRBJ2-3, with TRBD2 as a possible D gene (6 bases). Germline V gene lookup returns CDR1 SGHRS and CDR2 YFSETQ. V gave up 1 base and J gave up 6 bases, with 18 bases separating them. This CDR3 has 16 residues. CDR3 sequence: CASSLNQANGGDTQYF. CDR3 in DNA: TGCGCCAGCAGCTTGAATCAGGCGAACGGAGGGGATACGCAGTATTTT.

There are a few counts of this clonotype. V usage is TRBV27 and J usage is TRBJ2-2; D not resolved. The V and J ends lost 4 bases and 1 base respectively, with 10 bases between them. CDR3 length: 15 amino acids. Germline CDR1 is MNHEY and CDR2 is SMNVEV (reference sequence). Here the CDR3 DNA reads TGTGCCAGCAGTTCCACAGTGGGGAACACCGGGGAGCTGTTTTTT. This encodes CASSSTVGNTGELFF.

The CDR3 sequence: CASSQGYQPQHF. The CDR3 nucleotides are TGTGCCAGCAGCCAGGGGTACCAGCCCCAGCATTTT. This sequence joins TRBV3-1 and TRBJ1-5; unclear D gene. The germline CDR1 and CDR2 sequences are LGHDT and YNNKEL (reference sequence). The CDR3 sequence is 12 residues long. The V and J ends lost 3 bases and 7 bases respectively, with 7 bases between them.

The V gene is TRBV12-5, the J gene TRBJ2-1; 8 nucleotides align to TRBD2. In germline, CDR1 is LGHNT, CDR2 FRNRAP. Trimming at V came to 5 bases and at J to 2 bases, leaving 2 bases not matched to a gene. The CDR3 runs to 14 residues. CDR3 DNA: TGTGCTAGTGGTGTTAGCGGGGCCTACAATGAGCAGTTCTTC. Protein sequence: CASGVSGAYNEQFF.

This clonotype was observed a few times. The chain combines TRBV6-5 with TRBJ2-3; D may be TRBD2 (6 bases). The CDR3 runs 16 residues. Trimming cost V 0 bases and J 5 bases, with 15 bases left between them. CDR1 MNHEY and CDR2 SVGAGI come from the germline V gene. CDR3 nucleotide sequence: TGTGCCAGCAGTTACTCGAACGCGGGGCCGGAAGATACGCAGTATTTT. This encodes CASSYSNAGPEDTQYF.

The genes are TRBV9 and TRBJ1-6; tentative D call: TRBD1 (6 bases). Looked up from germline, CDR1 is SGDLS and CDR2 is YYNGEE. The V and J ends lost 4 bases and 0 bases respectively, with 17 bases between them. The CDR3 extends over 18 amino acids. CDR3 nucleotides: TGTGCCAGCAGCAGAGGAGGACAGCCTAGCTCCTATAATTCACCCCTCCACTTT. This encodes CASSRGGQPSSYNSPLHF. The full variable domain, completed using reference TRBV9 and TRBJ1-6, is DSGVTQTPKHLITATGQRVTLRCSPRSGDLSVYWYQQSLDQGLQFLIQYYNGEERAKGNILERFSAQQFPDLHSELNLSSLELGDSALYFCASSRGGQPSSYNSPLHFGNGTRLTVT.

The V call is TRBV7-9, the J call TRBJ2-3, with D perhaps given as TRBD1 or TRBD2 (6 bases each). V gave up 1 base and J gave up 3 bases, with 11 bases separating them. CDR1 is SEHNR, CDR2 FQNEAQ, per germline (reference sequence). This CDR3 has 15 residues. The CDR3 loop reads CASSLVGGQTDTQYF. The CDR3 nucleotides are TGTGCCAGCAGCTTAGTTGGGGGGCAAACAGATACGCAGTATTTT.

The V gene is TRBV7-9, the J gene TRBJ1-2; 7 bases fit TRBD1. The V segment lost 5 bases and the J segment 7 bases; nucleotides outside the gene matches: 16. This CDR3 spans 16 amino acids. Germline CDR1 reads SEHNR; CDR2 reads FQNEAQ (reference sequence). The CDR3 DNA reads as TGTGCCAGCAGCCCAAGACCGGGACAGCCGGGAGGTGGCTACACCTTC. The encoded protein is CASSPRPGQPGGGYTF. The whole variable domain, filled in from reference TRBV7-9 and TRBJ1-2, reads DTGVSQNPRHKITKRGQNVTFRCDPISEHNRLYWYRQTLGQGPEFLTYFQNEAQLEKSRLLSDRFSAERPKGSFSTLEIQRTEQGDSAMYLCASSPRPGQPGGGYTFGSGTRLTVV.

The chain employs TRBV5-4 and TRBJ1-5; D call uncertain. Germline V gene lookup returns CDR1 SGHNT and CDR2 YYREEE (reference sequence). This CDR3 contains 15 residues. V lost 1 base and J lost 6, with 14 bases in between. The CDR3 DNA follows: TGTGCCAGCAGCTTGTTTCCGGGTTTGGGTCAGCCCCAGCATTTT. Its protein product is CASSLFPGLGQPQHF.

This clonotype was recorded a few times. This rearrangement joins TRBV4-1 to TRBJ2-2, with a weak D call TRBD2 (5 bases). Germline loops: CDR1 MGHRA, CDR2 YSYEKL. The V end was cut by 4 bases, the J end by 1 base, with 10 bases between. The CDR3 is 15 amino acids. CDR3 in amino acids: CASSRGGWNTGELFF. The CDR3 region has the DNA TGCGCCAGCAGCCGAGGAGGCTGGAACACCGGGGAGCTGTTTTTT.

The chain employs TRBV7-9 and TRBJ1-1; no firm D call. Looked up from germline, CDR1 is SEHNR and CDR2 is FQNEAQ (reference sequence). The V gene lost 0 bases and the J gene lost 5 bases, with 13 bases spanning the gap. There are 15 residues in the CDR3. The CDR3 loop is CASSLAGHSRTEAFF. The CDR3 region has the DNA TGTGCCAGCAGCTTAGCTGGTCACTCACGGACTGAAGCTTTCTTT.

This clonotype was detected a few times. The chain carries TRBV12-3 or TRBV12-4 and TRBJ2-4; TRBD2 is a possible D gene (7 bases). The V end lost 5 bases, the J end lost 1 base, and 12 bases lay between the germline ends. The CDR3 consists of 15 residues. The CDR3 DNA is TGTGCCAGCAGTCGACGGGGGGCCGCCAAAAACATTCAGTACTTC. Residues: CASSRRGAAKNIQYF.

This clonotype turned up a few times. The chain couples TRBV4-2 to TRBJ2-5; D remains ambiguous. This CDR3 region has 13 residues. The V end was cut by 1 base, the J end by 0 bases, with 3 bases between. CDR1 is LGHNA, CDR2 YNFKEQ, per germline. CDR3 amino acids: CASSQGYQETQYF. DNA of the CDR3: TGTGCCAGCAGCCAAGGGTACCAAGAGACCCAGTACTTC.

V is TRBV7-9 and J is TRBJ2-2; D ambiguous. Germline V CDR1 and CDR2: SEHNR, FQNEAQ (reference sequence). This CDR3 is 16 amino acids long. V gave up 7 bases and J gave up 0 bases, with 15 bases separating them. The CDR3 sequence is CASKAPMGSNTGELFF. The CDR3 DNA reads as TGTGCCAGCAAAGCCCCGATGGGATCGAACACCGGGGAGCTGTTTTTT.

This clonotype was counted many times. This chain uses TRBV5-1 with TRBJ2-7; the D gene is possibly TRBD2 (6 bases). V was pared by 0 bases and J by 2 bases, with 15 bases between. The CDR3 is made up of 16 amino acids. The germline V gene has CDR1 SGHRS and CDR2 YFSETQ. CDR3: CASSLAGLEPTYEQYF. CDR3 in DNA: TGCGCCAGCAGCTTGGCGGGACTCGAACCTACCTACGAGCAGTACTTC.

The rearrangement links TRBV7-9 to TRBJ2-7; the D is unclear. CDR3 length: 14 residues. Germline V gives CDR1 SEHNR, CDR2 FQNEAQ (reference sequence). V was clipped by 3 bases and J by 2 bases, with 11 bases between them. This CDR3 is CASSFTISAYEQYF. CDR3 nucleotides: TGTGCCAGCAGCTTTACCATTTCCGCCTACGAGCAGTACTTC.

CDR3 in DNA: TGTGCCAGCAGCCCGGAGGGACCGGGCCGCCGGGAGCTGTTTTTT. Its protein product is CASSPEGPGRRELFF. The chain couples TRBV11-2 to TRBJ2-2; tentatively, D is TRBD2 (6 bases). V lost 5 bases and J 9 bases, leaving 19 bases between the germline ends. CDR3 length: 15 amino acids. The germline CDR1 and CDR2 sequences are SGHAT and FQNNGV. Looking up the rest from reference TRBV11-2 and TRBJ2-2 gives the full variable domain: EAGVAQSPRYKIIEKRQSVAFWCNPISGHATLYWYQQILGQGPKLLIQFQNNGVVDDSQLPKDRFSAERLKGVDSTLKIQPAKLEDSAVYLCASSPEGPGRRELFFGEGSRLTVL.